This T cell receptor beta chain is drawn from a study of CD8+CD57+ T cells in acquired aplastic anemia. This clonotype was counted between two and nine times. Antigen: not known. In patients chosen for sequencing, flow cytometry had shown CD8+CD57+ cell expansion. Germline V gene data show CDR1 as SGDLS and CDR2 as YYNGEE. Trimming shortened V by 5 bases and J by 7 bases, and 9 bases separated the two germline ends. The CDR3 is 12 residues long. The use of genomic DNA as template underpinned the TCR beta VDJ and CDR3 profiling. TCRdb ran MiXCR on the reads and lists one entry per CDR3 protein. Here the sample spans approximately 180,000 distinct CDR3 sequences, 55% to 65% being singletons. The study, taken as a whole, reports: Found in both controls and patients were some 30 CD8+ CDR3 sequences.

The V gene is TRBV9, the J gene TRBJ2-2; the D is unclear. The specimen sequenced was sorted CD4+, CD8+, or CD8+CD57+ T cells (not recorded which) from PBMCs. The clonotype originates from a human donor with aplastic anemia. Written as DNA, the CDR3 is TGTGCCAGCAGTTTTCCTAGCGGGGAGCTGTTTTTT. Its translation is CASSFPSGELFF. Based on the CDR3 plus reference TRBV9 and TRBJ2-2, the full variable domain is DSGVTQTPKHLITATGQRVTLRCSPRSGDLSVYWYQQSLDQGLQFLIQYYNGEERAKGNILERFSAQQFPDLHSELNLSSLELGDSALYFCASSFPSGELFFGEGSRLTVL.